This T cell receptor beta chain was identified during a study of metastatic and nonmetastatic thyroid tumors. Study details: Repertoire comparison spanned blood and tumor or nodule tissue of malignant and benign thyroid patients. General observations from the study: Compared with benign nodules, malignant thyroid tumors were reported to have significantly higher TCR beta diversity in both blood and tumor.

CDR1 is SNHLY, CDR2 FYNNEI, per germline. V lost 4 bases to trimming and J lost 5 bases, with 11 bases between them. This CDR3 is built from 13 residues. All patients reached thyroid surgery having received no treatment beforehand. In the source study's methods: Researchers built a distant-metastasis classifier for papillary thyroid cancer that drew on CDR3 differences across clinicopathological groups. TCRdb reanalyzed the PCR reads via MiXCR. What appears here as the V and J calls and clone size reflects TCRdb's work, not the paper's. The table has about 40,000 clones, roughly a sixth seen once. This clone was seen at least ten times. Its matching antigen is unknown.

This receptor was taken from a female donor with papillary thyroid cancer or a benign thyroid nodule (not recorded which). Some clones in this sample may be carry-over from other donors' samples. The sequencing input was blood. The rearrangement links TRBV2 to TRBJ2-5; D possibly matches TRBD1 or TRBD2 (5 bases each). Here the CDR3 reads CASSGDVGETQYF. CDR3 DNA: TGTGCCAGCAGTGGGGACGTCGGGGAGACCCAGTACTTC.